The rows below give T cell receptor beta chains drawn from one sample of a study of neurological immune-mediated disorders. Each CDR3 protein gets one entry after TCRdb re-called the 5' RACE reads with MiXCR. The sample carries 55,000 or so distinct CDR3 sequences, 3.5% to 4% recorded once. Sequencing used CD4+ T cells from blood. Receptors originate from a middle-aged woman with multiple sclerosis. CDR3s include the opening cysteine and the closing phenylalanine or tryptophan. A D gene is named only where the DNA matches it firmly. Size is stated for part of the rows, as once, few or many counts, or as a class when the clone is expanded.

size: few
D: .
V: TRBV5-1
J: TRBJ2-5
DNA: TGCGCCAGCAGCTGGAGGGAAAGGGGGACGGAGACCCAGTACTTC
CDR3: CASSWRERGTETQYF

size: many
D: .
V: TRBV5-8
J: TRBJ2-1
DNA: .
CDR3: CASSTSGLAGGLEQFF

size: many
D: .
V: TRBV5-1
J: TRBJ2-6
DNA: TGCGCCAGCAGCTTGGCCGGGGCCCTCGGAGGTGGGGCCAACGTCCTGACTTTC
CDR3: CASSLAGALGGGANVLTF

size: many
D: .
V: TRBV7-9
J: TRBJ2-7
DNA: TGTGCCAGCAGCCCCCGTACGGGACGAGGAGGCACCTACGAGCAGTACTTC
CDR3: CASSPRTGRGGTYEQYF

size: many
D: .
V: TRBV29-1
J: TRBJ1-3
DNA: TGCAGCGTTTCTTACTCTGGAAACACCATATATTTT
CDR3: CSVSYSGNTIYF

size: many
D: .
V: TRBV7-6
J: TRBJ1-3
DNA: TGTGCCAGCAGCTTAAAGGGGATCTCTGGAAACACCATATATTTT
CDR3: CASSLKGISGNTIYF

size: many
D: .
V: TRBV5-1
J: TRBJ1-3
DNA: TGCGCCAGCAGCTTGCGGGCCGTGGCAGGGGGAAACACCATATATTTT
CDR3: CASSLRAVAGGNTIYF

size: many
D: TRBD2
V: TRBV7-2
J: TRBJ2-3
DNA: TGTGCCAGCAGCTTAGCAAGCGGGGGGGCAGGAGATACGCAGTATTTT
CDR3: CASSLASGGAGDTQYF

size: many
D: .
V: TRBV12-3/TRBV12-4
J: TRBJ2-1
DNA: TGTGCCAGCAGTCCCCCCGGATCCTCCTACAATGAGCAGTTCTTC
CDR3: CASSPPGSSYNEQFF

size: many
D: .
V: TRBV7-2
J: TRBJ2-3
DNA: TGTGCCAGCAGCTTAGGATTGGAAATTATGGATACGCAGTATTTT
CDR3: CASSLGLEIMDTQYF

size: many
D: .
V: TRBV10-3
J: TRBJ1-2
DNA: TGTGCCACCACAGACCAGGGTAGCTATGGCTACACCTTC
CDR3: CATTDQGSYGYTF

size: many
D: TRBD1
V: TRBV20-1
J: TRBJ2-7
DNA: TGCAGTGCTGACCGCCGGGACAGGGTCTCACACGAGCAGTACTTC
CDR3: CSADRRDRVSHEQYF

size: many
D: TRBD1
V: TRBV5-1
J: TRBJ2-3
DNA: TGCGCCAGCAGCTACTCCGGACAGGGGGCGACAGATACGCAGTATTTT
CDR3: CASSYSGQGATDTQYF

size: .
D: .
V: TRBV13
J: TRBJ2-7
DNA: TGTGCCAGCAGCTTAGGAGATACCGCTGCTTCCTACGAGCAGTACTTC
CDR3: CASSLGDTAASYEQYF

size: .
D: TRBD1
V: TRBV18
J: TRBJ2-1
DNA: TGTGCCAGCTCACCGGGACAGGGGGGCTCCTACAATGAGCAGTTCTTC
CDR3: CASSPGQGGSYNEQFF

size: many
D: TRBD2
V: TRBV10-3
J: TRBJ2-1
DNA: TGTGCCATCAGTGAGTCGGGACTACTCAATGAGCAGTTCTTC
CDR3: CAISESGLLNEQFF

size: many
D: .
V: TRBV3-1
J: TRBJ1-6
DNA: TGTGCCAGCAGCTTAATGCGGGGTAGGGAAGGGTCACCCCTCCACTTT
CDR3: CASSLMRGREGSPLHF

size: many
D: .
V: TRBV29-1
J: TRBJ1-1
DNA: TGCAGCTGCAGACAGTTTAGGGGTAACACTGAAGCTTTCTTT
CDR3: CSCRQFRGNTEAFF

size: many
D: .
V: TRBV20-1
J: TRBJ1-3
DNA: TGCAGTGCCCTCAATCCCGGTATGGCTGGAAACACCATATATTTT
CDR3: CSALNPGMAGNTIYF

size: many
D: TRBD1
V: TRBV6-1
J: TRBJ1-1
DNA: TGTGCCAGCAGTGAAACCCGGGCACCAGGGGGGACTGAAGCTTTCTTT
CDR3: CASSETRAPGGTEAFF

size: many
D: .
V: TRBV6-5
J: TRBJ1-2
DNA: TGTGCCAGCAGTTACCCGGCGGGGTATGGCTACACCTTC
CDR3: CASSYPAGYGYTF

size: many
D: .
V: TRBV4-1
J: TRBJ1-1
DNA: TGCGCCAGCAGCCACGACGGCAGGGCCACTGAAGCTTTCTTT
CDR3: CASSHDGRATEAFF

size: many
D: .
V: TRBV30
J: TRBJ2-5
DNA: TGTGCCTGGAGTGCGGAGACCCAGTACTTC
CDR3: CAWSAETQYF

size: many
D: .
V: TRBV4-1
J: TRBJ2-7
DNA: TGCGCCAGCAGCCAAGATCGGGGGTTCTCCTACGAGCAGTACTTC
CDR3: CASSQDRGFSYEQYF

size: many
D: .
V: TRBV7-8
J: TRBJ2-3
DNA: TGTGCCAGCAGCTCAATGAAGGGCCTCGGGGATACGCAGTATTTT
CDR3: CASSSMKGLGDTQYF

size: many
D: .
V: TRBV3-1
J: TRBJ1-1
DNA: TGTGCCAGCAGCCATTTTGACAGGCCGAACACTGAAGCTTTCTTT
CDR3: CASSHFDRPNTEAFF

size: many
D: .
V: TRBV29-1
J: TRBJ2-7
DNA: TGCAGCGTTCGAGGGGACCTACCTAACGAGTACTTC
CDR3: CSVRGDLPNEYF

size: many
D: .
V: TRBV20-1
J: TRBJ2-3
DNA: TGCAGTGCTAGGAGGGATCTAACAGATACGCAGTATTTT
CDR3: CSARRDLTDTQYF

size: many
D: .
V: TRBV5-1
J: TRBJ1-2
DNA: TGCGCCAGCAGCACCGGTTTCTATGGCTACACCTTC
CDR3: CASSTGFYGYTF

size: many
D: .
V: TRBV5-1
J: TRBJ2-1
DNA: TGCGCCAGCAGCTTCGAGGTAGGCTCCTACAATGAGCAGTTCTTC
CDR3: CASSFEVGSYNEQFF

size: many
D: .
V: TRBV10-3
J: TRBJ1-2
DNA: TGTGCCATCAGTGAGTCGCCGGAGGCCACTCGGGTTTATGGCTACACCTTC
CDR3: CAISESPEATRVYGYTF

size: .
D: .
V: TRBV15
J: TRBJ2-7
DNA: TGTGCCACCCGGGACACCCGCTCCTACGAGCAGTACTTC
CDR3: CATRDTRSYEQYF

size: many
D: .
V: TRBV11-2
J: TRBJ2-3
DNA: TGTGCCAGCAACGATGTGGGCACAGATACGCAGTATTTT
CDR3: CASNDVGTDTQYF

size: many
D: .
V: TRBV2
J: TRBJ2-7
DNA: TGTGCCAGCAGAATGGACAGAAGCTCCTACGAGCAGTACTTC
CDR3: CASRMDRSSYEQYF

size: many
D: TRBD1
V: TRBV19
J: TRBJ1-2
DNA: TGTGCCAGTAGTATAGGGGACAGGCGGGGCTACACCTTC
CDR3: CASSIGDRRGYTF

size: many
D: .
V: TRBV7-8
J: TRBJ2-3
DNA: TGTGCCAGCAGCTTACGTTTCCCCACAGATACGCAGTATTTT
CDR3: CASSLRFPTDTQYF

size: many
D: .
V: TRBV5-1
J: TRBJ2-7
DNA: TGCGCCAGCAGCTTGGAAGGGGGTTCCGTGGGCGAGCAGTACTTC
CDR3: CASSLEGGSVGEQYF

size: many
D: .
V: TRBV15
J: TRBJ2-2
DNA: TGTGCCACCACCCAAATGGGGTTCAAGGAGCTGTTTTTT
CDR3: CATTQMGFKELFF

size: .
D: .
V: TRBV19
J: TRBJ1-3
DNA: TGTGCCAGTAGTATCTTGGCGTCCAGCTCTGGAAACACCATATATTTT
CDR3: CASSILASSSGNTIYF

size: many
D: .
V: TRBV5-1
J: TRBJ1-5
DNA: TGCGCCAGCAGTCAGGACGGTTTTAGCAATCAGCCCCAGCATTTT
CDR3: CASSQDGFSNQPQHF

size: many
D: .
V: TRBV19
J: TRBJ1-4
DNA: TGTGCCACCCAGAGACAGGCCAACGAAAAACTGTTTTTT
CDR3: CATQRQANEKLFF

size: many
D: .
V: TRBV5-1
J: TRBJ2-5
DNA: TGCGCCAGCAGCTTGCGTGTCCTGACGGGGGACTCCCAAGAGACCCAGTACTTC
CDR3: CASSLRVLTGDSQETQYF

size: few
D: .
V: TRBV30
J: TRBJ2-7
DNA: TGTGCCTGGAGTGGACAGGGAGGTCGGGAGCAGTACTTC
CDR3: CAWSGQGGREQYF

size: many
D: .
V: TRBV2
J: TRBJ1-5
DNA: TGTGCCAGCTCGTATGGGACAACCAATCAGCCCCAGCATTTT
CDR3: CASSYGTTNQPQHF

size: .
D: .
V: TRBV12-2
J: TRBJ1-2
DNA: TGTGCAAGTCGCTTAGGGGCGACTCAAGTCTATGGCTACACCTTC
CDR3: CASRLGATQVYGYTF

size: many
D: .
V: TRBV3-1
J: TRBJ2-3
DNA: TGTGCCAGCAGTTCCCGACTGGAGAGGGCAGATACGCAGTATTTT
CDR3: CASSSRLERADTQYF

size: many
D: TRBD1
V: TRBV6-5
J: TRBJ2-3
DNA: TGTGCCAGCAGTTACGGGGGACAGTATAGCACAGATACGCAGTATTTT
CDR3: CASSYGGQYSTDTQYF

size: many
D: .
V: TRBV15
J: TRBJ2-4
DNA: TGTGCCACCAGCAGAGAGCGTCCGTCAGAAAACATTCAGTACTTC
CDR3: CATSRERPSENIQYF

size: many
D: .
V: TRBV6-6
J: TRBJ1-5
DNA: TGTGCCAGCACTCAGGGTTCCCGGGCCCAGCATTTT
CDR3: CASTQGSRAQHF